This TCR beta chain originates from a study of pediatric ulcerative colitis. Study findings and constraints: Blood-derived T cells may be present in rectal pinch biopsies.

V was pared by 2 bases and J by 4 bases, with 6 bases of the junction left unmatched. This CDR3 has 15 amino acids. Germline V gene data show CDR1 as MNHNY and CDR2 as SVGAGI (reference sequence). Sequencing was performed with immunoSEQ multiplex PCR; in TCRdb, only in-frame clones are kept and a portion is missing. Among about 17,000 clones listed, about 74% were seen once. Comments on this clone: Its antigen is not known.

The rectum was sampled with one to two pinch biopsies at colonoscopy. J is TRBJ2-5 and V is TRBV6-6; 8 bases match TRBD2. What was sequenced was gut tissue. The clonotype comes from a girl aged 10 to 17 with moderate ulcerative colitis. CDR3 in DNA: TGTGCCAGCAGTTACGGGACTAGGCCCCCAGAGACCCAGTACTTC. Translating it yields CASSYGTRPPETQYF.